This T cell receptor (beta chain) is from a study of T-cell memory formation after mild COVID-19 (dated by TCRdb to the early 2020s). Background on the whole study: TCR sequence clusters from the two donors were found to be largely donor specific. In a couple of donors, T-cell clones that expanded and contracted after mild COVID-19 were tracked by sequencing TCRalpha and TCRbeta repertoires over time. Two young, previously healthy adult volunteers, one female and one male, were included in the cohort. The investigation overall reported the following: Some responding clones were found in pre-infection memory, which suggests that pre-existing cross-reactive memory T cells took part in the SARS-CoV-2 response. Contracting CD4+ clones were found mainly in CM and EM memory subsets, while CD8+ clones were enriched in EMRA. The study included only a couple of mild cases, and larger cohorts that include severe cases with pre-infection samples were judged to be necessary. Whether the second-wave clones peaking on day 37 were SARS-CoV-2 specific was not confirmed. Clones contracting from day 15 to 85 had balanced CD4/CD8 phenotypes, while a second wave expanding from day 15 to 37 was biased towards CD4+.

PBMCs were isolated by Ficoll-Paque density gradient centrifugation. In its sample, this clonotype was seen a few times. Its antigen remains unidentified. No base-level quality is on record; no much larger clone is a single base apart. TCRdb shows the sequencer as Illumina NovaSeq 6000. Using 5'RACE with constant-segment primers, TCRalpha and TCRbeta cDNA libraries were constructed, with sample barcodes and unique molecular identifiers added in the process. Trizol reagent was used to extract RNA from every sample. Libraries were amplified in two PCR steps, with a second sample barcode and Illumina TruSeq adapters added in the second step. Sequencing of the libraries was done on an Illumina NovaSeq, producing 2 x 150 bp paired-end reads. Regarding the original processing steps: Reads were demultiplexed and collapsed into UMI-guided consensus sequences with migec v1.2.7. Using mixcr v2.1.11, UMI consensuses were aligned to TRA and TRB V and J templates and then assembled into clonotypes. Clonotypes were classified as expanded or contracted when called significant by both edgeR and NoisET, with noise models trained on biological replicates. For edgeR calls, the thresholds were a false discovery rate-adjusted p below 0.01 and a log2 fold-change of 1. As an exploratory analysis of dynamics, PCA with hierarchical clustering was applied to max-normalized trajectories of the 1000 most abundant clonotypes. The CD4 or CD8 phenotype of responding clones was assigned using the separately sequenced CD4+ and CD8+ repertoires. In-frame beta chains were kept once TCRdb had trimmed the public reads at Q25 with fastp and called clones with MiXCR. Here each entry gathers all rows of one CDR3 protein and keeps the most common genes and DNA. The V and J calls and clone size are TCRdb's, not the authors'. For this sample there are 200,000 to 250,000 distinct CDR3 sequences; roughly 10% appear just once. Approximately 20% of the sample is held by the ten biggest clonotypes.

The cysteine opens and the phenylalanine closes a CDR3 of 18 amino acids. The read is trimmed to its CDR3 DNA, 54 bases read in frame from base 1. CDR1 and CDR2, looked up from the germline V gene, are LGHNA and YSLEER. Trimming takes 0 bases off V and 9 bases off J; junction bases not matched to a gene: 15. The receptor's source is a young man who had mild COVID-19 (a few samples of this study predate the infection). The sample titles of this study are shuffled in the database, so cell type and time point are left out; the donor was told from shared clones. Sequencing was done on a sample of PBMCs or a T cell subset sorted from them (not recorded which). The rearranged segments are TRBV4-3 and TRBJ2-1; 9 central bases correspond to TRBD2. The CDR3 region: CASSQDLTRAGGPSEQFF. The nucleotides are TGCGCCAGCAGCCAAGATCTAACCCGGGCGGGGGGGCCGAGTGAGCAGTTCTTC.